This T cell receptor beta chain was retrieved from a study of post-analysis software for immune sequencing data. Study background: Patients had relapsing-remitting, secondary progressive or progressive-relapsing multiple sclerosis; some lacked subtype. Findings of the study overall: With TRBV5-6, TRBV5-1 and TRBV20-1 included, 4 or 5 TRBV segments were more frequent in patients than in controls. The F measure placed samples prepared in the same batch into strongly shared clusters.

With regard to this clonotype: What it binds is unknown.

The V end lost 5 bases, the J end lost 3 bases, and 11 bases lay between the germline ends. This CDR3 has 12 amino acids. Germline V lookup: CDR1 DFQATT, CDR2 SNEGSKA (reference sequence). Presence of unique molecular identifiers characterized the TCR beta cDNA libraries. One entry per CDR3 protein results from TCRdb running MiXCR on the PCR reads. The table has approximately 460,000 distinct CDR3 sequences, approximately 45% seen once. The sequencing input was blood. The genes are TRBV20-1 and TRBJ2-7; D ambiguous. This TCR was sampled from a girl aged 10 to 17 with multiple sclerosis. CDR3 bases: TGCAGTGCTCCGGAGTTCGGCTACGAGCAGTACTTC. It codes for CSAPEFGYEQYF.